The sequence of this T cell receptor (beta chain) was determined in a study of blood T cell repertoires in COVID-19. Study background: Samples representing acute and convalescent COVID-19 were sourced from the United States, Italy and Spain. The cDNA or gDNA used as material had been derived from T cells, B-cell-depleted T cells, or PBMCs.

Participant ages covered roughly 18 to 89 years across 20 to 25 US areas. This CDR3 has 15 amino acids. The V end was cut by 3 bases, the J end by 0 bases, with 9 bases between. Germline V gives CDR1 LNHDA, CDR2 SQIVND (reference sequence). In the study's own analysis: Estimation of nucleated cell counts relied on the amplification of reference gene primers. Produced via immunoSEQ multiplex PCR; TCRdb's table is partial and in-frame only. Clonal size and the V and J genes are those of that table, whereas D and trimming came from the DNA. This sample has around 310,000 clones; about nine tenths occur once, and the top ten carry more than 9%.

The TCR sequence derives from a woman aged 25 to 39 who had recovered from COVID-19. Sequenced material: PBMCs or T cells enriched from blood (not recorded which). The rearrangement joins TRBV19 to TRBJ1-3, with D hard to call. As DNA, the CDR3 is TGTGCCAGTAGTATCGGAGCGAGCTCTGGAAACACCATATATTTT. This gives the protein CASSIGASSGNTIYF.